These 31 T cell receptor beta chains came from one sample sequenced in a study of beta chain features in type 1 diabetes. The sequenced template was cDNA made from the entire isolated RNA. Profiled with immunoSEQ multiplex PCR; TCRdb holds only in-frame clones, not every one. The repertoire holds approximately 150,000 clones, with around a tenth as singletons. Sequencing was carried out using central memory CD4+ T cells from blood. The receptors originated from a woman aged 40 to 49 in good health.

The V gene is TRBV6-5, the J gene TRBJ2-7; D unclear. The CDR3 has 13 residues. Trimming removed 2 bases from V and 1 base from J, with 6 bases in between. Germline values: CDR1 MNHEY, CDR2 SVGAGI. This chain's CDR3 is CASSYTVSYEQYF. The CDR3 nucleotides read TGTGCCAGCAGTTACACAGTTTCCTACGAGCAGTACTTC.

The chain carries TRBV9 and TRBJ1-6; 7 bases are shared with TRBD1. Trimming removed 2 bases from V and 7 bases from J; junction bases left unmatched: 3. Germline lookup yields CDR1 SGDLS and CDR2 YYNGEE. The CDR3 has 14 amino acids. This CDR3 reads CASSVGQMNSPLHF. The CDR3 DNA sequence: TGTGCCAGCAGCGTGGGACAGATGAATTCACCCCTCCACTTT.

The chain joins TRBV7-6 to TRBJ1-3; the D gene is possibly TRBD1 (6 bases). The germline gives CDR1 SGHVS, CDR2 FNYEAQ. There are 14 residues in the CDR3. The germline V and J ends were trimmed by 3 bases and 2 bases, with 8 bases remaining between them. CDR3 sequence (DNA): TGTGCCAGCAGCTTGCAGGGGCCTGGAAACACCATATATTTT. Translated: CASSLQGPGNTIYF. Looking up the rest from reference TRBV7-6 and TRBJ1-3 gives the full variable domain: GAGVSQSPRYKVTKRGQDVALRCDPISGHVSLYWYRQALGQGPEFLTYFNYEAQQDKSGLPNDRFSAERPEGSISTLTIQRTEQRDSAMYRCASSLQGPGNTIYFGEGSWLTVV.

This clone has more than one count but fewer than ten. The gene calls are TRBV10-3 and TRBJ2-1; D is unclear. V dropped 3 bases and J dropped 0 bases, with 9 bases sitting between them. In germline, CDR1 is ENHRY, CDR2 SYGVKD. The CDR3 extends over 15 amino acids. CDR3 sequence reads: CAISDSVSSYNEQFF. For the CDR3, the DNA is TGTGCCATCAGTGATTCCGTTAGCTCCTACAATGAGCAGTTCTTC.

This sequence joins TRBV7-2 and TRBJ2-1, with TRBD1 as a possible D gene (6 bases). Trimming removed 5 bases from V and 2 bases from J, with 10 bases in between. Germline values: CDR1 SGHTA, CDR2 FQGNSA. This CDR3 is 14 amino acids long. CDR3 bases: TGTGCCAGCAGCGACAGGAGTCCCTACAATGAGCAGTTCTTC. Protein product: CASSDRSPYNEQFF.

Concerning this clone itself: A far larger clone is just one base off, so this is likely a read error. The sample holds other DNA sequences that translate to the same CDR3. The chain combines TRBV7-9 with TRBJ1-2, with 7 bases matching TRBD1. Germline V gives CDR1 SEHNR, CDR2 FQNEAQ (reference sequence). V dropped 4 bases and J dropped 5; count of bases not matched to a gene: 4. The CDR3 runs 13 residues. The CDR3 reads CASSSEGQYGYTF. The CDR3 bases are TGTGCCAGCAGCTCCGAGGGACAGTATGGCTACACCTTC. The full variable domain, in which reference TRBV7-9 and TRBJ1-2 provide the parts outside the CDR3, is DTGVSQNPRHKITKRGQNVTFRCDPISEHNRLYWYRQTLGQGPEFLTYFQNEAQLEKSRLLSDRFSAERPKGSFSTLEIQRTEQGDSAMYLCASSSEGQYGYTFGSGTRLTVV.

This chain connects TRBV20-1 to TRBJ1-2, with TRBD1 matching 8 bases. This CDR3 has 11 amino acids. Per the germline V gene, CDR1 is DFQATT and CDR2 is SNEGSKA (reference sequence). V shed 8 bases, J shed 7 bases, and the junction held 6 bases outside the gene matches. CDR3 in amino acids: CSTTDRGGYTF. In nucleotides, the CDR3 is TGCAGTACCACCGACAGGGGTGGCTACACCTTC.

This clone was counted a few times. This chain joins TRBV7-9 and TRBJ1-5; D is possibly TRBD1 (6 bases). Germline V gene sequence: CDR1 SEHNR, CDR2 FQNEAQ (reference sequence). The CDR3 sequence is 14 residues long. V lost 5 bases and J 9 bases, leaving 17 bases between the germline ends. This chain's CDR3 is CASSPKGEIGPQHF. DNA for the CDR3: TGTGCCAGCAGCCCCAAGGGGGAAATAGGGCCCCAGCATTTT.

This clone has only a few counts. This chain joins TRBV7-6 and TRBJ2-7, with TRBD1 matching 7 bases. CDR1 is SGHVS, CDR2 FNYEAQ, per germline. J gave up 4 bases and V 6 bases, and 9 bases lay outside the gene matches. The CDR3 has 14 residues. Here the CDR3 reads CASSPRQGSYEQYF. CDR3 DNA: TGTGCCAGCAGTCCCCGACAGGGTTCGTACGAGCAGTACTTC.

This sequence joins TRBV4-1 and TRBJ1-3, with D perhaps matching TRBD1 (6 bases). Germline CDR1 reads MGHRA; CDR2 reads YSYEKL. The CDR3 runs 16 residues. V lost 4 bases and J 0 bases, leaving 13 bases between the germline ends. Here the CDR3 DNA reads TGCGCCAGCAGCCTCCCGGGGGGGGCCTCTGGAAACACCATATATTTT. Translating it yields CASSLPGGASGNTIYF.

This clone was observed many times. V is TRBV6-5 and J is TRBJ1-1; D gene unclear. V was clipped by 5 bases and J by 6 bases, with 16 bases between them. Germline-derived CDR1 and CDR2 are MNHEY and SVGAGI. The CDR3 is 14 residues long. CDR3 in amino acids: CASSEGPSRAEAFF. The CDR3 DNA reads as TGTGCCAGCAGTGAGGGCCCCTCCCGCGCTGAAGCTTTCTTT.

This clone was detected a few times. The chain links TRBV11-2 to TRBJ1-6; D gene ambiguous. Trimming took 0 bases from V and 0 from J, leaving 6 bases between them. This CDR3 is built from 16 residues. The germline V gene encodes CDR1 SGHAT and CDR2 FQNNGV. CDR3 bases: TGTGCCAGCAGCTTAGATCGGAGCTCCTATAATTCACCCCTCCACTTT. It is translated as CASSLDRSSYNSPLHF.

In its sample, this clone was seen a few times. This chain uses TRBV10-3 with TRBJ2-2; D gene ambiguous. The germline gives CDR1 ENHRY, CDR2 SYGVKD. Trimming left V 2 bases short and J 7 bases short, with 2 bases between. CDR3 length: 11 residues. The chain's CDR3 is CAISELGELFF. The CDR3 bases are TGTGCCATCAGTGAGCTCGGGGAGCTGTTTTTT.

This chain uses TRBV7-2 with TRBJ2-7; 10 bases are a match to TRBD2. Germline V gene sequence: CDR1 SGHTA, CDR2 FQGNSA. V was pared by 6 bases and J by 5 bases, with 13 bases of the junction left unmatched. The CDR3 is 16 residues long. The chain's CDR3 is CASRFPGSGGADEQYF. For the CDR3, the DNA is TGTGCCAGCAGGTTTCCTGGGAGCGGGGGGGCCGACGAGCAGTACTTC.

The CDR3 loop is CASSRQDRPETGELFF. CDR3 DNA: TGCGCCAGCAGCCGCCAGGACAGGCCCGAGACCGGGGAGCTGTTTTTT. The chain couples TRBV4-1 to TRBJ2-2, with 7 bases aligning to TRBD1. The CDR3 totals 16 residues. Germline V gene sequence: CDR1 MGHRA, CDR2 YSYEKL. Germline trimming cut 4 bases from V and 5 bases from J; bases unmatched to any gene: 10.

This clone has only a few counts. This specimen includes other DNA sequences encoding the same CDR3. The genes are TRBV5-1 and TRBJ1-4; the D is unclear. V lost 2 bases and J lost 3, with 8 bases in between. This CDR3 region has 14 residues. Germline CDR1 is SGHRS and CDR2 is YFSETQ. DNA of the CDR3: TGCGCCAGCAGCTTTCAAGGAGCTAATGAAAAACTGTTTTTT. Its protein is CASSFQGANEKLFF.

This clone was seen a few times. The J gene is TRBJ1-4, the V gene TRBV6-5, with D tentatively TRBD1 (6 bases). Germline V gene sequence: CDR1 MNHEY, CDR2 SVGAGI. This CDR3 region has 15 residues. Trimming cost V 6 bases and J 3 bases, with 14 bases left between them. DNA for the CDR3: TGTGCCAGCAGACACGAGACAGGTTCTAATGAAAAACTGTTTTTT. Its protein product is CASRHETGSNEKLFF.

Many counts were recorded for this clone. The chain has TRBV4-3 and TRBJ2-1; TRBD2 agrees at 8 bases. The germline V gene encodes CDR1 LGHNA and CDR2 YSLEER. This CDR3 comprises 15 residues. V lost 3 bases to trimming and J lost 7 bases; unmatched junction nucleotides: 8. In DNA form, the CDR3 reads TGCGCCAGCAGCCACGGGACTAGGGGACGGAATGAGCAGTTCTTC. It is translated as CASSHGTRGRNEQFF.

V gene TRBV7-9 combines with J gene TRBJ2-7, with D possibly matching TRBD1 (5 bases). This CDR3 is built from 12 residues. Germline CDR1 and CDR2: SEHNR and FQNEAQ (reference sequence). V was clipped by 8 bases and J by 0 bases, with 8 bases between them. The CDR3 sequence: CASVQGSYEQYF. DNA of the CDR3: TGTGCCAGCGTTCAGGGCTCCTACGAGCAGTACTTC.

The CDR3 DNA reads TGTGCCAGCAGCGGGACAGGTTTTAATGAAAAACTGTTTTTT. It specifies CASSGTGFNEKLFF. The V call is TRBV5-4, the J call TRBJ1-4, with 8 bases fitting TRBD1. Germline V CDR1 and CDR2: SGHNT, YYREEE (reference sequence). The CDR3 is made up of 14 amino acids. J lost 4 bases, V lost 4 bases, and 3 bases had no gene match.

This clone has just a few counts. The rearrangement links TRBV5-1 to TRBJ2-3; maybe TRBD2 (5 bases). Trimming stripped 4 bases from V and 0 bases from J, with 12 bases between. CDR3 length: 15 amino acids. Germline-derived CDR1 and CDR2 are SGHRS and YFSETQ. DNA for the CDR3: TGCGCCAGCAGCCTCTCGAGGACTAGCACAGATACGCAGTATTTT. Protein: CASSLSRTSTDTQYF.

This clone was observed a handful of times. The chain links TRBV6-5 to TRBJ2-7, with a weak D call TRBD1 (6 bases). Germline V gives CDR1 MNHEY, CDR2 SVGAGI. CDR3 length: 13 residues. Trimming left V 5 bases short and J 3 bases short, with 11 bases between. The CDR3 spells CASSTSQGYEQYF. The CDR3, as DNA: TGTGCCAGCAGTACGTCACAGGGCTACGAGCAGTACTTC.

This clone was recorded a few times. The chain links TRBV6-5 to TRBJ1-2; 12 positions match TRBD1. The CDR3 has 15 residues. CDR1 is MNHEY and CDR2 is SVGAGI in the germline V gene. Unmatched junction bases numbered 5, after V lost 6 bases and J lost 3 bases. The CDR3 DNA sequence: TGTGCCAGCAGCCAAGGGACAGGGGGCTACTATGGCTACACCTTC. Protein product: CASSQGTGGYYGYTF.

This clone was counted between two and nine times. This sequence joins TRBV19 and TRBJ2-6, with D possibly being TRBD1 (6 bases). CDR3 size: 16 residues. Germline loops: CDR1 LNHDA, CDR2 SQIVND (reference sequence). The ends were cut back, 7 bases at V and 2 bases at J, with 15 bases in the middle. The CDR3 region has the DNA TGTGCCAGTAAACCGGGACACCGGACTGGGGCCAACGTCCTGACTTTC. This translates into CASKPGHRTGANVLTF.

V gene TRBV27 combines with J gene TRBJ2-2; TRBD2 aligns across 8 bases. Germline-derived CDR1 and CDR2 are MNHEY and SMNVEV (reference sequence). The V gene end was trimmed by 2 bases and the J gene end by 3 bases; junction bases not matched to a gene: 8. This CDR3 has 17 residues. The CDR3 DNA sequence: TGTGCCAGCAGTTTAGTGGCGGGGGGACTATACACCGGGGAGCTGTTTTTT. Amino acid sequence: CASSLVAGGLYTGELFF.

This clone was counted ten times or more. The chain employs TRBV7-6 and TRBJ2-5, with 9 bases lining up with TRBD2. Per germline, CDR1 SGHVS and CDR2 FNYEAQ. J lost 5 bases, V lost 5 bases, and 12 bases had no gene match. The CDR3 has 16 residues. CDR3 loop: CASSDLAGTGVETQYF. CDR3 coding DNA: TGTGCCAGCAGCGATCTAGCGGGGACGGGGGTGGAGACCCAGTACTTC.

This clone was counted only a few times. V usage is TRBV7-2 and J usage is TRBJ2-3; the match to TRBD2 covers 8 bases. From germline, CDR1 is SGHTA and CDR2 FQGNSA. The junction had 6 bases not matched to a gene; V was cut back by 7 bases and J by 3 bases. The CDR3 runs 14 residues. The CDR3 DNA is TGTGCCAGCAAACCGGGGGGGCGGACAGATACGCAGTATTTT. It is translated as CASKPGGRTDTQYF.

This chain joins TRBV5-1 and TRBJ2-7; TRBD1 matches at 7 bases. Germline values: CDR1 SGHRS, CDR2 YFSETQ. This CDR3 region has 14 residues. V trimming: 3 bases; J trimming: 3 bases; junction bases outside the gene matches: 6. In nucleotides, the CDR3 is TGCGCCAGCAGCTCGGGACAGCGACACTACGAGCAGTACTTC. Translation gives CASSSGQRHYEQYF.

V and J are TRBV5-1 and TRBJ1-2; D gene ambiguous. CDR1 is SGHRS, CDR2 YFSETQ, per germline. The CDR3 loop spans 13 amino acids. V was pared by 6 bases and J by 2 bases, with 11 bases between. This chain's CDR3 is CASNPDGNYGYTF. In nucleotides, the CDR3 is TGCGCCAGCAACCCTGACGGGAACTATGGCTACACCTTC.

CDR3 residues: CASSGGSQPQHF. The CDR3 coding sequence is TGTGCCAGCAGTGGAGGAAGTCAGCCCCAGCATTTT. This chain links TRBV2 with TRBJ1-5; D is unresolved. Between the trimmed V and J ends, which lost 4 bases and 6 bases, there was a span of 7 bases. The CDR3 extends over 12 amino acids. CDR1 is SNHLY and CDR2 is FYNNEI in the germline V gene.

This clone was observed at least ten times. This chain links TRBV14 with TRBJ2-7; D perhaps matches TRBD1 (5 bases). Germline V gene data show CDR1 as SGHDN and CDR2 as FVKESK. V lost 3 bases to trimming and J lost 3 bases, with 9 bases between them. The CDR3 spans 13 residues. The CDR3 DNA reads as TGTGCCAGCAGCCACGAGACAGACTACGAGCAGTACTTC. Its protein product is CASSHETDYEQYF.